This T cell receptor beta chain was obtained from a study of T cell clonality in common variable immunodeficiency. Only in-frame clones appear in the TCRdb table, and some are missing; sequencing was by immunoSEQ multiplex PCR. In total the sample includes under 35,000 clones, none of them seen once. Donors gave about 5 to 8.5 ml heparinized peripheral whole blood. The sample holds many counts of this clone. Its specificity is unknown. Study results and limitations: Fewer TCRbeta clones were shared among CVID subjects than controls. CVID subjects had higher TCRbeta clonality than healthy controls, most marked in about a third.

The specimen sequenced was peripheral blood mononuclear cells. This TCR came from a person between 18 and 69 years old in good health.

The CDR3 spells CASSTGTHPGELFF. The sequenced CDR3 bases are TGCGCCAGCAGCACGGGGACTCACCCCGGGGAG. The chain couples TRBV5-1 to TRBJ2-2; D is perhaps TRBD2 (6 bases). The sequence runs out 3 residues before the end of the CDR3; the remainder is reconstructed from the germline J gene. The CDR3 extends over 14 amino acids. CDR1 is SGHRS, CDR2 YFSETQ, per germline. The V and J ends lost 4 bases and 6 bases respectively, with 13 bases between them.